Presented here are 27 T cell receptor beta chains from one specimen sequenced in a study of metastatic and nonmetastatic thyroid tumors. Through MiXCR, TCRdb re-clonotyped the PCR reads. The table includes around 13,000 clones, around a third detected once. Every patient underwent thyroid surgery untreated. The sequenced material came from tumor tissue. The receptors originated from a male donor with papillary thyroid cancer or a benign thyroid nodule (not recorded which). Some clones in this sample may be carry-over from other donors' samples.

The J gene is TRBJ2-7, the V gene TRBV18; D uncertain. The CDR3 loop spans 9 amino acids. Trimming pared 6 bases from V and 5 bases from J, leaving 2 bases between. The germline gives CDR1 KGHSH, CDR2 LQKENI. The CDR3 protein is CASSHEQYF. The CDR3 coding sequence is TGTGCCAGCTCTCACGAGCAGTACTTC.

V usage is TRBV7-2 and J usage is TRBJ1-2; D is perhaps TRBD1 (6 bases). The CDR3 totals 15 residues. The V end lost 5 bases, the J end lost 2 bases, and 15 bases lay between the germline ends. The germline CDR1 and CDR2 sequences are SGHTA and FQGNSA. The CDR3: CASSQPGGGNYGYTF. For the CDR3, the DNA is TGTGCCAGCAGCCAACCTGGGGGCGGGAACTATGGCTACACCTTC.

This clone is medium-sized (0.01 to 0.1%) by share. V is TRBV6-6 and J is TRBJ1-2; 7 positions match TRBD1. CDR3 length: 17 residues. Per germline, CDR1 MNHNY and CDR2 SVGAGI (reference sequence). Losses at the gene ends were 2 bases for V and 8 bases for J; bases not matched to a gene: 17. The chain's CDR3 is CASSYPASYVGGGGYTF. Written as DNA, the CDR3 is TGTGCCAGCAGTTACCCCGCCTCATACGTAGGGGGCGGAGGCTACACCTTC.

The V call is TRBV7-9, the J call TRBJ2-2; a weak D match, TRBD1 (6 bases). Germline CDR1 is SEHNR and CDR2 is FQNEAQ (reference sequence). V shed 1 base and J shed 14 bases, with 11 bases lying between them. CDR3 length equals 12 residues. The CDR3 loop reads CASSLVVGALFF. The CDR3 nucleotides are TGTGCCAGCAGCTTAGTGGTGGGGGCCCTGTTTTTT.

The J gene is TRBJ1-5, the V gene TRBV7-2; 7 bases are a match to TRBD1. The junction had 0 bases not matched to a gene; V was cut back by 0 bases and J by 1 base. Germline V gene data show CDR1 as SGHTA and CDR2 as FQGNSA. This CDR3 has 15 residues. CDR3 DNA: TGTGCCAGCAGCTTAGCGGGACAGAGCAATCAGCCCCAGCATTTT. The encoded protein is CASSLAGQSNQPQHF.

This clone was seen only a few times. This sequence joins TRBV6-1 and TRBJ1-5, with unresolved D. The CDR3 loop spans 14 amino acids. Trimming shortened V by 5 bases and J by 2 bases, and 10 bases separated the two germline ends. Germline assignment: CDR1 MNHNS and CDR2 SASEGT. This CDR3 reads CASSIRGGNQPQHF. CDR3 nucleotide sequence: TGTGCCAGCAGTATTCGGGGTGGCAATCAGCCCCAGCATTTT.

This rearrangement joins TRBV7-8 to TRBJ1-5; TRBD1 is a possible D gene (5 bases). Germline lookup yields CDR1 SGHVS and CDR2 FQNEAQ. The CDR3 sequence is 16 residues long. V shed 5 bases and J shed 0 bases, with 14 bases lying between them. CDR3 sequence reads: CASSPNPRVSNQPQHF. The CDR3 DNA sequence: TGTGCCAGCAGCCCGAATCCCAGGGTTAGCAATCAGCCCCAGCATTTT.

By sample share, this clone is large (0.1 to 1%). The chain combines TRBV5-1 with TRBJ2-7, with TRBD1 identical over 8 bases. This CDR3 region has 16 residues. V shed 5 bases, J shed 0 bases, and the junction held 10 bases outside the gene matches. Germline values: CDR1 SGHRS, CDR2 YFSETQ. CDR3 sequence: CASRADRGWSSYEQYF. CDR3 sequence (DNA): TGCGCCAGCAGAGCTGACAGGGGCTGGAGCTCCTACGAGCAGTACTTC.

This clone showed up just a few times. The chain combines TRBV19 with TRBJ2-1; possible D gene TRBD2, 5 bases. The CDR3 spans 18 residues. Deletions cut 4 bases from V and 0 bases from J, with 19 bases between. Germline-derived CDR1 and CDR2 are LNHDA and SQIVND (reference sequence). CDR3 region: CASSSIRVPEGSYNEQFF. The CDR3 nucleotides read TGTGCCAGTAGTAGTATCCGCGTCCCAGAGGGCTCCTACAATGAGCAGTTCTTC.

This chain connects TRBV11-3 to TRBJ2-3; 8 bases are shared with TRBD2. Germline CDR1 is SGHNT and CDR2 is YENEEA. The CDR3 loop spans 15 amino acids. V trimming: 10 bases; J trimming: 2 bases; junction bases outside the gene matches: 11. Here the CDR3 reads CAIKEREQNTDTQYF. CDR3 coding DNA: TGTGCCATCAAGGAGCGGGAGCAAAACACAGATACGCAGTATTTT.

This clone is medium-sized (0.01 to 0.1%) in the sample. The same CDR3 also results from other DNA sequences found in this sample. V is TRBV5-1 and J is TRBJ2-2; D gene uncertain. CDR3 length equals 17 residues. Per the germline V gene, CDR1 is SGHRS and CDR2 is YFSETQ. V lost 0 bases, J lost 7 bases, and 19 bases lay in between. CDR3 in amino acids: CASSLGPSSGWSGELFF. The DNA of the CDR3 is TGCGCCAGCAGCTTGGGCCCGTCCTCAGGTTGGAGCGGGGAGCTGTTTTTT.

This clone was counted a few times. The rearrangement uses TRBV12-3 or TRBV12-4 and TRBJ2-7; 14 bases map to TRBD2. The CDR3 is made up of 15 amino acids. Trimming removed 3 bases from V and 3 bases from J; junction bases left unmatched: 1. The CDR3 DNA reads TGTGCCAGCAGTTTCGGACTAGCGGGGGGCTACGAGCAGTACTTC. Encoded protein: CASSFGLAGGYEQYF.

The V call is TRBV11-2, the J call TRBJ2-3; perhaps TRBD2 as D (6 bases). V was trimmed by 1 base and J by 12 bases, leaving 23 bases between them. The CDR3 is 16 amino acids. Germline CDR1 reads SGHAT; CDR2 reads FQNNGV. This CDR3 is CASSLGGVAASGTQYF. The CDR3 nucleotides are TGTGCCAGCAGCTTAGGGGGGGTGGCCGCCTCGGGTACTCAGTATTTT.

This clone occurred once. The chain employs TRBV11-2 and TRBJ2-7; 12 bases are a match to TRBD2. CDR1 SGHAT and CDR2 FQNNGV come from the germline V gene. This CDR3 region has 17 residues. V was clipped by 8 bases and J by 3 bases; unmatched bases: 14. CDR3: CASAETSGSRLGYEQYF. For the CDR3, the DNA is TGTGCCAGCGCGGAGACTAGCGGGAGTAGATTAGGCTACGAGCAGTACTTC.

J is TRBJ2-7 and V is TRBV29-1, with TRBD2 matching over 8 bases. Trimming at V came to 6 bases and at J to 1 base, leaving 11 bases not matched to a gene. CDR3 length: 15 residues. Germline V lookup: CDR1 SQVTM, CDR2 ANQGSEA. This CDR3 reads CSVPGVAGPSYEQYF. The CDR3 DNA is TGCAGCGTGCCAGGTGTAGCGGGGCCTTCCTACGAGCAGTACTTC.

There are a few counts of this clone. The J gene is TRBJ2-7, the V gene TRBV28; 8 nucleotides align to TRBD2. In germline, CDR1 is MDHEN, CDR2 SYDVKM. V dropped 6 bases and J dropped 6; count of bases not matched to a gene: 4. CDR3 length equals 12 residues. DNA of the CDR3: TGTGCCAGCAGCCTAGGGACTAGCGAGCAGTACTTC. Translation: CASSLGTSEQYF. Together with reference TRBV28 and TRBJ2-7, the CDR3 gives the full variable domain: DVKVTQSSRYLVKRTGEKVFLECVQDMDHENMFWYRQDPGLGLRLIYFSYDVKMKEKGDIPEGYSVSREKKERFSLILESASTNQTSMYLCASSLGTSEQYFGPGTRLTVT.

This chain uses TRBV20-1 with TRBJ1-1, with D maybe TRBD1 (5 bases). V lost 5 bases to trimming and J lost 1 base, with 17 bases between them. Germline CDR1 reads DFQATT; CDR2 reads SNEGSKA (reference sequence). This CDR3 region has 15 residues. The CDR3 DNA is TGCAGTGCTCCGGGGACTGCCACCGCGAACACTGAAGCTTTCTTT. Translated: CSAPGTATANTEAFF.

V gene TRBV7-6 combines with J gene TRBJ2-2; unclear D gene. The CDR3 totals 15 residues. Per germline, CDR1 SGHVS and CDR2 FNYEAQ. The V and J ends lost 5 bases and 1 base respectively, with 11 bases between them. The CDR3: CASSHRDGNTGELFF. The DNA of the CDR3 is TGTGCCAGCAGCCACCGAGATGGGAACACCGGGGAGCTGTTTTTT.

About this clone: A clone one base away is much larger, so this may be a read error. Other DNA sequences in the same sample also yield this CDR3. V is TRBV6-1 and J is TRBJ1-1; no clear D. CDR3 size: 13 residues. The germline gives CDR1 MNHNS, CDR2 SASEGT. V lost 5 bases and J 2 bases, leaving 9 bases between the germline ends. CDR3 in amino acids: CASSQGGNTEAFF. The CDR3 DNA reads TGTGCCAGCAGTCAAGGCGGTAACACTGAAGCTTTCTTT.

The DNA of the CDR3 is TGTGCCAGCATACGGGAGATAGCTGAGACCCAGTACTTC. Translating gives CASIREIAETQYF. The chain carries TRBV6-1 and TRBJ2-5; possible D gene TRBD2, 6 bases. The germline V gene encodes CDR1 MNHNS and CDR2 SASEGT. The CDR3 consists of 13 residues. Trimming took off 7 bases at V and 5 bases at J, with 14 bases between the two ends.

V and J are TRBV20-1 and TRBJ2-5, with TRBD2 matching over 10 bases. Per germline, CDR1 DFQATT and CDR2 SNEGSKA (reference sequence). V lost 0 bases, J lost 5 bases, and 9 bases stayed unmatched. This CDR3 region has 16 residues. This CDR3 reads CSARDRSGRAVETQYF. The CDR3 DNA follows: TGCAGTGCTAGAGATCGAAGCGGGAGGGCTGTTGAGACCCAGTACTTC.

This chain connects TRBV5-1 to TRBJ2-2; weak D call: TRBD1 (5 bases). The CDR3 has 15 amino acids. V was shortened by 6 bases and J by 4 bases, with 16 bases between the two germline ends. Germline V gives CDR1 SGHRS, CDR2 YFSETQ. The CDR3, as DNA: TGCGCCAGCAAGGGGCAGGTACCTTCCACCGGGGAGCTGTTTTTT. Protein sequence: CASKGQVPSTGELFF.

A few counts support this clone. The CDR3: CATRGKQGETEAFF. CDR3 in DNA: TGTGCCACCAGGGGAAAACAGGGAGAAACTGAAGCTTTCTTT. The chain recombines TRBV24-1 with TRBJ1-1; possible D gene TRBD1, 6 bases. CDR1 is KGHDR and CDR2 is SFDVKD in the germline V gene. Trimming pared 7 bases from V and 5 bases from J, leaving 16 bases between. The CDR3 covers 14 residues.

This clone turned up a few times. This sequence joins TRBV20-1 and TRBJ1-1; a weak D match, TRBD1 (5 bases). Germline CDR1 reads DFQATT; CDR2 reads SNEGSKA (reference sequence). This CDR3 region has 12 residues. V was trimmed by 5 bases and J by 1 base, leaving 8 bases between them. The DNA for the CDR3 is TGCAGTGCTTGGGGCCCGAACACTGAAGCTTTCTTT. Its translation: CSAWGPNTEAFF.

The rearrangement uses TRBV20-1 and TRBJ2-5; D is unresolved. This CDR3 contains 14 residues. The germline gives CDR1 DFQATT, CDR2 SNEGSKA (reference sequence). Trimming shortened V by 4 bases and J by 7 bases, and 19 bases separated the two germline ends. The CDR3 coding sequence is TGCAGTGCTAAGGACCAGCTAGTTGCAGGGACCCAGTACTTC. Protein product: CSAKDQLVAGTQYF.

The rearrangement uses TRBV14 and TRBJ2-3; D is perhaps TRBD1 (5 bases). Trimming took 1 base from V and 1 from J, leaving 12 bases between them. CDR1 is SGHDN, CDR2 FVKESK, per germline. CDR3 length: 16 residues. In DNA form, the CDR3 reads TGTGCCAGCAGCCAAGCCCGCAAAGGGGGCACAGATACGCAGTATTTT. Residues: CASSQARKGGTDTQYF.

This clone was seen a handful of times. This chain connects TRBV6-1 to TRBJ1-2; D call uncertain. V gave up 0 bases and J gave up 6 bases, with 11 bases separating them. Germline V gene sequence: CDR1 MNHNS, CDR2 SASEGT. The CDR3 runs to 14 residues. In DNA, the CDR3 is TGTGCCAGCAGTGAAGCGCGGCGGAGGGATGGCTACACCTTC. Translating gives CASSEARRRDGYTF.